Following are 2 T cell receptor beta chains from one sample sequenced in a study of blood T cell repertoires in COVID-19 (dated by TCRdb to between 2020 and 2021). Libraries were made using the immunoSEQ multiplex PCR assay. The clones in this table, taken by TCRdb from immuneACCESS, are in-frame only. Not every clone is retained; where verified, under half of the shortfall comes from an unresolved V gene, and the cause of the rest is unknown. The sample yields under 200,000 clones; over 70% were counted once. Roughly 2.9% of the sample goes to the ten largest clones. Sequences were obtained from peripheral blood. These receptor sequences come from a woman aged 55-75 years with acute or convalescent COVID-19.

The CDR3 sequence is CASSFLSSGSSYEQYF. Here the CDR3 DNA reads TGTGCCAGCAGCTTCTTGTCTAGCGGAAGCTCCTACGAGCAGTACTTC. The chain couples TRBV27 to TRBJ2-7; 7 bases agree with TRBD2. Germline lookup yields CDR1 MNHEY and CDR2 SMNVEV (reference sequence). With V trimmed by 6 bases and J by 0 bases, 11 bases remained unmatched. This CDR3 spans 16 amino acids.

The chain employs TRBV11-2 and TRBJ1-1; weak D call: TRBD1 (5 bases). Per the germline V gene, CDR1 is SGHAT and CDR2 is FQNNGV. V lost 1 base and J 4 bases, leaving 10 bases between the germline ends. The CDR3 loop spans 14 amino acids. The CDR3 here is CASSLGTGVTEAFF. CDR3 nucleotide sequence: TGTGCCAGCAGCTTAGGGACGGGGGTCACTGAAGCTTTCTTT.